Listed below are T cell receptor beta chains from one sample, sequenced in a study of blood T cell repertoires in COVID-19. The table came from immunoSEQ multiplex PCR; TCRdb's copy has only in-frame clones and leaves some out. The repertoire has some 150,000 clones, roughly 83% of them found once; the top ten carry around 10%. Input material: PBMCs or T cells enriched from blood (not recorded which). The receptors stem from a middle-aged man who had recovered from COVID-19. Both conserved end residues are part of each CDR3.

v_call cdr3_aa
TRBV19 CASRRGLAGFADTQYF
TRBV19 CATTGTGGRNEQFF
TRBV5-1 CASSHSQGVNTEAFF
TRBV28 CASSDRDSPSDTQYF
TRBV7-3 CASSSAGGGGTQYF
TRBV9 CASSVGLAGYEQYF
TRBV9 CASSVGSNIRDRGLANYGYTF
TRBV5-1 CASSGQGSTNEKLFF
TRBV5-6 CASSLAKREYNSPLHF
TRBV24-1 CATSDLQGSDRESGGELFF
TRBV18 CASSLYLEAFF
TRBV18 CASSRRGDRGATNEKLFF
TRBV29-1 CSGYGTSGDEQFF
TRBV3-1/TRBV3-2 CASNLQGGGTGELFF
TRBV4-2 CASSQHGGGDRGLLGDTQYF
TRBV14 CASSQEVTSGVETQYF
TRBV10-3 CAISESAGATGELFF
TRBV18 CASSPPGRGPEQNQPQHF
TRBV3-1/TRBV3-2 CASSQATGSGYTF
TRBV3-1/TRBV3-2 CASTCNTEAFF
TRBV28 CASSDRPFSYNSPLHF
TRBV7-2 CASSSRGLAGGYEQYF
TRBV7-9 CASSLRAGARTDTQYF
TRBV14 CASRTGSSTDTQYF
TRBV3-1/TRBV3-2 CASSQAYSYGYTF
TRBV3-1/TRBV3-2 CASSQEGGSPLHF
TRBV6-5 CASSYSTDYGYTF
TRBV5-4 CASSLGGSTGELFF
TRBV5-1 CASSWVPGQPQHF
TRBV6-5 CASMSAYEQYF
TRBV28 CASSLDRGEGTQYF
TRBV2 CASSEAFDTISNQPQHF
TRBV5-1 CASSLGGGGANYEQYF
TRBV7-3 CASSLTSQKNSPLHF
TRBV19 CASSFGLAGVYEQFF
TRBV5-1 CASSQRRGDVEQYF
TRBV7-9 CASSPIGEEAIGGYTF
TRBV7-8 CASRLTGFTEAFF
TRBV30 CAWSVGRGLRTEAFF
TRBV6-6 CASSKDREVPGELFF
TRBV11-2 CASSFKGVF
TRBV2 CASSRDSYNSPLHF
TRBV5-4 CASSLAVGANEKLFF
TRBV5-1 CASSPGQGEEKLFF
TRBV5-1 CASSFEGSYPYEQYF
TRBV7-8 CASSRGQVNTEAFF
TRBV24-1 CATADREDQPQHF
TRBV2 CASRTGVGKLFF
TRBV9 CASSGDRVGNTIYF
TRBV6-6 CASRITSGELFF
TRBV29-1 CSAGGSNTGELFF
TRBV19 CASSIQLAGRYEQYF
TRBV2 CASAGGGRNNEKLFF
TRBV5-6 CASSLLGTSPGYTF